There are many counts of the clone carrying this T cell receptor (beta chain). Antigen: not known. Time point defined: newly diagnosed GD, antithyroid drugs for less than 3 months. After RNA was extracted from PBMCs, the TCR library was made from it. This record comes from a study of regulatory T cells in long-lasting Graves disease. Trimming at V came to 3 bases and at J to 2 bases, leaving 10 bases not matched to a gene. This CDR3 contains 18 residues. Per the germline V gene, CDR1 is MGHDK and CDR2 is SYGVNS. Sequencing libraries for TCR beta were prepared with iRepertoire HTBI primers and Arm-PCR of CDR3 regions. One entry per CDR3 protein results from TCRdb running MiXCR on the multiplex PCR reads. The sample yields about 520,000 distinct CDR3 sequences, around 12% seen once. Study-level results: Favored gene segments in persistent disease were TRBV28, TRBJ1-2 and TRBJ2-5. Study of thyroid tissue was not done, with only peripheral blood studied.

The same sample was also studied in work on T cells in Graves' hyperthyroidism and ophthalmopathy.

The source of this sequence is a woman in her twenties or thirties with Graves disease. This sequence joins TRBV25-1 and TRBJ2-6; TRBD2 aligns across 7 bases. The sample in question was peripheral blood mononuclear cells (PBMCs), obtained at new diagnosis, from a patient treated with antithyroid drugs. The CDR3 region has the DNA TGTGCCAGCAGTGAGAGCGGGACCGCTTTCGCTGGGGCCAACGTCCTGACTTTC. As protein: CASSESGTAFAGANVLTF.